This is a list of T cell receptor beta chains from one sample in a study of shared clonotypes between healthy human individuals. The method was immunoSEQ multiplex PCR; TCRdb's version includes in-frame clones alone and lacks a portion of them. Of about 680,000 clones in the sample, more than 70% are singletons; the top ten hold 1.8%. The specimen was memory CD4+ T cells sorted from blood. These receptors were obtained from a woman in her twenties or thirties in good health. Both conserved end residues are part of each CDR3. The D gene is left open where the match is weak. Some rows mark clone size as missing; the rest say once, few, many or name a class of expanded clone.

TGTGCCAGCAGTTTATTGGCTAACACTGAAGCTTTCTTT	CASSLLANTEAFF	TRBV27	TRBJ1-1	.	.
TGTGCCAGCAGTGGGAATGGGCGGGAGAGCAATGAGCAGTTCTTC	CASSGNGRESNEQFF	TRBV2	TRBJ2-1	TRBD2	.
TGTGCCAGCAGTCCGGAGGGACGGAAAAATTCACCCCTCCACTTT	CASSPEGRKNSPLHF	TRBV28	TRBJ1-6	.	.
TGCGCCAGCAGCTCGGACTCGAACACTGAAGCTTTCTTT	CASSSDSNTEAFF	TRBV5-1	TRBJ1-1	.	.
TGTGCCAGCAGCGACTACAAGAACACCGGGGAGCTGTTTTTT	CASSDYKNTGELFF	TRBV7-3	TRBJ2-2	.	.
TGCGCCAGCAGCTTGGCCCAGGGGAGGGCGGGGGAGCAGTACTTC	CASSLAQGRAGEQYF	TRBV5-1	TRBJ2-7	.	.
TGTGCCAGCGAATTCCGGGGCTCTGGGGAGCAGTACTTC	CASEFRGSGEQYF	TRBV25-1	TRBJ2-7	.	.
TGTGCCAGCAGCCCTCGGTGGTACGAGCAGTACTTC	CASSPRWYEQYF	TRBV7-2	TRBJ2-7	.	few
TGCAGCGTTGTTGTGAGCTCCTACGAGCAGTACTTC	CSVVVSSYEQYF	TRBV29-1	TRBJ2-7	.	.
TGTGCCAGCAGCTTAACGGCCGGGAGTACTGAAGCTTTCTTT	CASSLTAGSTEAFF	TRBV7-3	TRBJ1-1	.	.
TGTGCCAGCACGGGTGTTGCGGGTAACGCCGGGGAGCTGTTTTTT	CASTGVAGNAGELFF	TRBV2	TRBJ2-2	.	.
TGTGCCAGCCGTGAGGGGGGGGAAGATACGCAGTATTTT	CASREGGEDTQYF	TRBV19	TRBJ2-3	.	.
TGTGCCAGCTCACCTCGTGCAGAACCAGATACGCAGTATTTT	CASSPRAEPDTQYF	TRBV18	TRBJ2-3	.	.
TGTGCCAGCAGCCCCCGACCGGGACTTACCACAGATACGCAGTATTTT	CASSPRPGLTTDTQYF	TRBV9	TRBJ2-3	.	.
TGTGCCAGCAAACCCCTAGCGCGCCAAGGGACCCAGTACTTC	CASKPLARQGTQYF	TRBV6-5	TRBJ2-5	.	.
TGTGCCAGCTCCTCGGGGGCAGGGGGGGCCACAGATACGCAGTATTTT	CASSSGAGGATDTQYF	TRBV5-6	TRBJ2-3	.	.
TGCAGCGTTGGCGGGAGGGCAGATACGCAGTATTTT	CSVGGRADTQYF	TRBV29-1	TRBJ2-3	TRBD2	.
TGCGCCAGCAGCTTGGACCGGGTCCTAGGCTATGGCTACACCTTC	CASSLDRVLGYGYTF	TRBV5-1	TRBJ1-2	.	.
TGTGCCAGCAGTGTAGGGGGCTATGAGCAGTTCTTC	CASSVGGYEQFF	TRBV2	TRBJ2-1	TRBD1	.
TGTGCCAGCAGCCGTTTGGGGCAGGGGAGCTCCTACAATGAGCAGTTCTTC	CASSRLGQGSSYNEQFF	TRBV7-8	TRBJ2-1	.	few
TGTGCCATCAGTGAGTCGTGGTCTAGCGGACCATACAATGAGCAGTTCTTC	CAISESWSSGPYNEQFF	TRBV10-3	TRBJ2-1	TRBD2	.
TGTGCCAGCACCCCCACAACGCTTCCGCCGCCGCAGTATTTT	CASTPTTLPPPQYF	TRBV9	TRBJ2-3	.	many
TGTGCCAGCAGCCCCAGGGGACAGGACCTCTCTGGGGCCAACGTCCTGACTTTC	CASSPRGQDLSGANVLTF	TRBV7-9	TRBJ2-6	TRBD1	few
TGTGCCAGTAGGCCGGGACAGGGCCCCTACGAGCAGTACTTC	CASRPGQGPYEQYF	TRBV19	TRBJ2-7	TRBD1	.
TGCGCCAGCAGCCAAGAGGGACTGCCCCGGGACGATCAGTACTTC	CASSQEGLPRDDQYF	TRBV4-1	TRBJ2-4	.	.
TGCAGCGTTGTGGGCCTAGCCGAGACCCAGTACTTC	CSVVGLAETQYF	TRBV29-1	TRBJ2-5	.	.
TGTGCCAGCAGTTATACCACACAGGTGGAGCTCACTGAAGCTTTCTTT	CASSYTTQVELTEAFF	TRBV6-5	TRBJ1-1	.	once
TGTGCCAGCAGTTACGCGGCAGGGGGGGTAGGCACTGAAGCTTTCTTT	CASSYAAGGVGTEAFF	TRBV6-5	TRBJ1-1	TRBD1	.
TGTGCCTGGAGTAAACACACGGGGTCACCCCTCCACTTT	CAWSKHTGSPLHF	TRBV30	TRBJ1-6	.	.
TGTGCCAGCAGTACGCCAGGGGGGAGGAGGACCTACGAGCAGTACTTC	CASSTPGGRRTYEQYF	TRBV27	TRBJ2-7	.	.
TGCAGCGTGCGCAGTGAGGGGTACGGCAATCAGCCCCAGCATTTT	CSVRSEGYGNQPQHF	TRBV29-1	TRBJ1-5	.	.
TGTGCCAGCAGTCTTTTCCTGACGAACACTGAAGCTTTCTTT	CASSLFLTNTEAFF	TRBV5-4	TRBJ1-1	.	.
TGTGCCAGCAGCGCACTAGCGGGAGGGCCAGATACGCAGTATTTT	CASSALAGGPDTQYF	TRBV5-5	TRBJ2-3	TRBD2	.
TGTGCCAGCAGTGGGGGGAACAGACAAGAGACCCAGTACTTC	CASSGGNRQETQYF	TRBV27	TRBJ2-5	.	.
TGCGCCAGCAGCAACAGGGAGATAAACATTCAGTACTTC	CASSNREINIQYF	TRBV10-2	TRBJ2-4	.	.
TGTGCCAGCAGTTCCCCCGGGACTCTTAATTACGAGCAGTACTTC	CASSSPGTLNYEQYF	TRBV28	TRBJ2-7	.	.
TGCAGCGTTGTGGGCAGCGCAGATACGCAGTATTTT	CSVVGSADTQYF	TRBV29-1	TRBJ2-3	.	.
TGTGCCAGCAGCCTCAATGGACTAGCGGACGCCTACGAGCAGTACTTC	CASSLNGLADAYEQYF	TRBV28	TRBJ2-7	TRBD2	.
TGTGCCATCAGTGCGGAGGGACAGGGATTCTACGAGCAGTACTTC	CAISAEGQGFYEQYF	TRBV10-3	TRBJ2-7	TRBD1	few
TGCGCCAGCAGCTTGAGGTTTGCGGGAGCCGACACCGGGGAGCTGTTTTTT	CASSLRFAGADTGELFF	TRBV5-1	TRBJ2-2	TRBD2	many